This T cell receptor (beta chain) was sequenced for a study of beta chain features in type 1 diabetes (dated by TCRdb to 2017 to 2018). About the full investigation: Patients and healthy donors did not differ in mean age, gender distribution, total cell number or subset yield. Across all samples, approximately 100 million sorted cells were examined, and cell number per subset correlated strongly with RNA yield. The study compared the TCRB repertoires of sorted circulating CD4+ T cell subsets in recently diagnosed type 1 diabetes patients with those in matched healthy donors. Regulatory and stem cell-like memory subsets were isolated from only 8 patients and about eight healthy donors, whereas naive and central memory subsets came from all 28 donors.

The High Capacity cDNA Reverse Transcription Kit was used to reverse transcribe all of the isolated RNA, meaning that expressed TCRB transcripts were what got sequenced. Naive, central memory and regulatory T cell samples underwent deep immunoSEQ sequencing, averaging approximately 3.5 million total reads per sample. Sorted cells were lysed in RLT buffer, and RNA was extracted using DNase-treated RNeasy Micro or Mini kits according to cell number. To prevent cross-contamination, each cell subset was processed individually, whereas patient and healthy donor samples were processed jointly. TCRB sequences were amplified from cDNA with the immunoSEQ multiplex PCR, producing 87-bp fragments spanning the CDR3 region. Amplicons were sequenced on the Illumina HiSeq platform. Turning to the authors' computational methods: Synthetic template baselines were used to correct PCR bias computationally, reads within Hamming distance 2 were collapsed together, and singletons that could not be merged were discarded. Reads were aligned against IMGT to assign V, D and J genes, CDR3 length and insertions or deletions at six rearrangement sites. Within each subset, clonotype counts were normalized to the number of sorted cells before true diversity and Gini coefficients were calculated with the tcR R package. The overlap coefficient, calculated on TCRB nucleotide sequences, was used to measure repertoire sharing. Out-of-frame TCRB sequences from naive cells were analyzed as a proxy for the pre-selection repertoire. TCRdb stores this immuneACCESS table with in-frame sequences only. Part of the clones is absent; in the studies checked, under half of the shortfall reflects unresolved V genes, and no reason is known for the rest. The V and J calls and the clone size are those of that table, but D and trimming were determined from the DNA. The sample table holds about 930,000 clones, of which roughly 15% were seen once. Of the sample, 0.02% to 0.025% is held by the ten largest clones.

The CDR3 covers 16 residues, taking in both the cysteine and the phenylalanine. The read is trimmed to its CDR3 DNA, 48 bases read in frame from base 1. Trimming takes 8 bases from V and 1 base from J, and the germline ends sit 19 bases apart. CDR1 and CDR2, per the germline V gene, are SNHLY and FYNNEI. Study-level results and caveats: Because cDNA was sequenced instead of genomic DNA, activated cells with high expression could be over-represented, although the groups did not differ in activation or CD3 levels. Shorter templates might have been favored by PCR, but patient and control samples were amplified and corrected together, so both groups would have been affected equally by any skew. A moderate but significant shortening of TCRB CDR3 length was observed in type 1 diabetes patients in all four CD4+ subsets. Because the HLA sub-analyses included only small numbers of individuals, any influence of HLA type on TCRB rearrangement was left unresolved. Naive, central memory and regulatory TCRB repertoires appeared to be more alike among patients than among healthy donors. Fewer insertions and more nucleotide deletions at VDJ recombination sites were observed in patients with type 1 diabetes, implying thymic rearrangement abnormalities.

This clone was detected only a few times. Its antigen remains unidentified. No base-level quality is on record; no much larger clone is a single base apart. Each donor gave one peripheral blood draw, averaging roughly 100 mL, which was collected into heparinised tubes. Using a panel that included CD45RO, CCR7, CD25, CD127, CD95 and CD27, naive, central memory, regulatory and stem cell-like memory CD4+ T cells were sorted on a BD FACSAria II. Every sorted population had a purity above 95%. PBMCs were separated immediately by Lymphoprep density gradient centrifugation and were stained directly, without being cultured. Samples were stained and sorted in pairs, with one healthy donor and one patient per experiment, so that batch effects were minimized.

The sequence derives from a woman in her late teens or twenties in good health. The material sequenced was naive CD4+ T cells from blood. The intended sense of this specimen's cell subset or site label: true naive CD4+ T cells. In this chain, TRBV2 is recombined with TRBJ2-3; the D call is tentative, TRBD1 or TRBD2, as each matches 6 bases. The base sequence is TGTGCCAGCGGCCCGACTAGAGGGGGTGGCACAGATACGCAGTATTTT. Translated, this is CASGPTRGGGTDTQYF.